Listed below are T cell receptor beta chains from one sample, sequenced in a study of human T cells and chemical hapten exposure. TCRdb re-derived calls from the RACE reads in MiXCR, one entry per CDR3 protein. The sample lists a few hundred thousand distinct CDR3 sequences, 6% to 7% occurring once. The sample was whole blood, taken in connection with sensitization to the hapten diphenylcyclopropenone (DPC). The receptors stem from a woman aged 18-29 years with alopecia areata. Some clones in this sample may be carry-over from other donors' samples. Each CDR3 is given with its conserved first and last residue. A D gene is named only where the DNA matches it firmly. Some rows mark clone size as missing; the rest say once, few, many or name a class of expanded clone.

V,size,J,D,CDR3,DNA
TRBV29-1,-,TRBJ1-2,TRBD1,CSVVQQGYGYTF,TGCAGCGTGGTACAACAGGGGTACGGCTACACCTTC
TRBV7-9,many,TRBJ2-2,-,CASSLRATGELFF,TGTGCCAGCAGCTTACGGGCCACCGGGGAGCTGTTTTTT
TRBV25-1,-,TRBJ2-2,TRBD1,CASRAVGQQNTGELFF,TGTGCCAGCAGAGCTGTGGGACAGCAGAACACCGGGGAGCTGTTTTTT
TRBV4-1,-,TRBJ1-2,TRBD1,CASSLILGQRYGYTF,TGCGCCAGCAGCCTAATTTTGGGACAGCGCTATGGCTACACCTTC
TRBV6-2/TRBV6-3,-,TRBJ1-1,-,CASKGSSSTEAFF,TGTGCCAGCAAAGGGAGTTCGAGCACTGAAGCTTTCTTT
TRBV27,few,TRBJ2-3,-,CASSFDTLGDTQYF,TGTGCCAGCAGTTTCGACACATTGGGGGATACGCAGTATTTT
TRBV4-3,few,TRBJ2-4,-,CASSHGDRFKNIQYF,TGCGCCAGCAGCCATGGCGACAGGTTCAAAAACATTCAGTACTTC
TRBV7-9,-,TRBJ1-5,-,CASSKENQPQHF,TGTGCCAGCAGCAAGGAAAATCAGCCCCAGCATTTT
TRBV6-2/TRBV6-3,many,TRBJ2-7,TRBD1,CASRLGQGGREQYF,TGTGCCAGCAGACTGGGACAGGGGGGTCGAGAGCAGTACTTC
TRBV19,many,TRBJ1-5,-,CASSIIGGNQPQHF,TGTGCCAGTAGTATCATAGGAGGGAATCAGCCCCAGCATTTT
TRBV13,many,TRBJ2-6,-,CASSPRSGANVLTF,TGTGCCAGCAGTCCGCGGTCTGGGGCCAACGTCCTGACTTTC